These 26 T cell receptor beta chains share one sample of origin, sequenced in a study of blood T cells in healthy people across ages. A second about 6 to 12 cycle PCR used barcoded and J-beta primers. TCRdb reanalysed the 5' RACE reads using MiXCR and keeps one entry per CDR3 protein. The sample carries fewer than 650,000 distinct CDR3 sequences, around a quarter recorded once. These data also featured in a second study, about T cells of mothers and their children.

Sequencing was performed on blood. Receptor source: a boy aged 2 to 9 in good health.

The chain couples TRBV11-2 to TRBJ2-7; 7 bases align to TRBD1. This CDR3 has 15 amino acids. Germline V lookup: CDR1 SGHAT, CDR2 FQNNGV. With V trimmed by 4 bases and J by 5 bases, 11 bases remained unmatched. CDR3 protein: CASSSRVNRGHEQYF. The CDR3 nucleotides read TGTGCCAGCAGCTCAAGGGTGAACAGGGGTCACGAGCAGTACTTC. Variable domain in full (rest from reference TRBV11-2 and TRBJ2-7): EAGVAQSPRYKIIEKRQSVAFWCNPISGHATLYWYQQILGQGPKLLIQFQNNGVVDDSQLPKDRFSAERLKGVDSTLKIQPAKLEDSAVYLCASSSRVNRGHEQYFGPGTRLTVT.

This clonotype appeared a few times. The chain joins TRBV5-1 to TRBJ1-2; 7 bases fit TRBD1. The CDR3 runs 13 residues. Per germline, CDR1 SGHRS and CDR2 YFSETQ. The J segment lost 8 bases and the V segment lost 3 bases, leaving 7 bases of the junction unmatched. The CDR3 coding sequence is TGCGCCAGCAGCTGGAGGGACAGATCCGGCTACACCTTC. It translates to CASSWRDRSGYTF.

In its sample, this clonotype was seen once. The chain combines TRBV5-1 with TRBJ2-1; 9 positions agree with TRBD1. Germline CDR1 SGHRS, CDR2 YFSETQ. With V trimmed by 4 bases and J by 0 bases, 5 bases remained unmatched. The CDR3 is 16 amino acids. CDR3 bases: TGCGCCAGCAGCACCGGGACAGGGACCTCCTACAATGAGCAGTTCTTC. It translates to CASSTGTGTSYNEQFF.

The chain carries TRBV13 and TRBJ1-3; D not certain. CDR3 size: 15 residues. Germline CDR1 PRHDT, CDR2 FYEKMQ (reference sequence). Trimming stripped 4 bases from V and 2 bases from J, with 12 bases between. Written as DNA, the CDR3 is TGTGCCAGCAGCTCAACAGACCACCCTGGAAACACCATATATTTT. It encodes CASSSTDHPGNTIYF.

The chain carries TRBV4-3 and TRBJ2-7, with 11 nucleotides matching TRBD2. TRBJ2-5 matches the DNA end more closely, so the J call is doubtful. Per germline, CDR1 LGHNA and CDR2 YSLEER. This CDR3 contains 18 residues. The CDR3 region has the DNA TGCGCCAGCAGCCAAGGGGTGGGACTAGCGGAGTTCCAAGAGACCCAGTACTTC. Its translation: CASSQGVGLAEFQETQYF.

This chain connects TRBV3-1 to TRBJ2-5; possible D gene TRBD2, 6 bases. The J call may be mistaken, given a closer DNA end match to TRBJ2-1. This CDR3 spans 17 amino acids. Germline assignment: CDR1 LGHDT and CDR2 YNNKEL (reference sequence). The CDR3 sequence is CASSQEPGLGADNEQFF. The CDR3 DNA follows: TGTGCCAGCAGCCAAGAGCCGGGACTTGGGGCCGACAATGAGCAGTTCTTC.

The CDR3 nucleotides read TGTGCCAGCAAAACTAGCGGGAGTTTCGATGAGCAGTTCTTC. Its protein product is CASKTSGSFDEQFF. The rearrangement uses TRBV28 and TRBJ2-1; the match to TRBD2 covers 11 bases. The CDR3 has 14 residues. Germline loops: CDR1 MDHEN, CDR2 SYDVKM. V lost 7 bases and J lost 8; bases outside the gene matches: 7. The variable domain in full, with the rest retrieved from reference TRBV28 and TRBJ2-1, is DVKVTQSSRYLVKRTGEKVFLECVQDMDHENMFWYRQDPGLGLRLIYFSYDVKMKEKGDIPEGYSVSREKKERFSLILESASTNQTSMYLCASKTSGSFDEQFFGPGTRLTVL.

The chain is built from TRBV27 and TRBJ2-4; 7 bases match TRBD2. V shed 7 bases and J 6 bases; nucleotides not matched to a gene: 9. CDR1 is MNHEY and CDR2 is SMNVEV in the germline V gene (reference sequence). The CDR3 totals 14 residues. The chain's CDR3 is CASTLGRGSNIQYF. The CDR3 bases are TGTGCCAGCACCCTAGGGCGGGGGTCAAACATTCAGTACTTC.

This clonotype was counted between two and nine times. This chain joins TRBV5-1 and TRBJ2-7; D is undetermined. Trimming took off 0 bases at V and 2 bases at J, with 9 bases between the two ends. The CDR3 has 14 residues. Germline CDR1 SGHRS, CDR2 YFSETQ. CDR3: CASSLDGFPYEQYF. Here the CDR3 DNA reads TGCGCCAGCAGCTTGGATGGGTTTCCCTACGAGCAGTACTTC.

This clonotype has more than one count but fewer than ten. V is TRBV6-1 and J is TRBJ1-4; the D gene is possibly TRBD1 (5 bases). Germline lookup yields CDR1 MNHNS and CDR2 SASEGT. This CDR3 is built from 17 residues. The V gene lost 4 bases and the J gene lost 3 bases, with 18 bases spanning the gap. CDR3 nucleotides: TGTGCCAGCAGTGTAACTAGCGGGAGGGGAGCTAATGAAAAACTGTTTTTT. Encoded protein: CASSVTSGRGANEKLFF.

The chain employs TRBV10-3 and TRBJ2-5, with D perhaps TRBD2 (6 bases). Near its end, the DNA agrees better with TRBJ2-7, so the J call may be wrong. This CDR3 spans 13 amino acids. CDR1 is ENHRY and CDR2 is SYGVKD in the germline V gene. The CDR3 DNA reads as TGTGCCGCTCAGCGGGTCACGGAGGACGAGCAGTACTTC. This codes for CAAQRVTEDEQYF.

The chain combines TRBV12-3 or TRBV12-4 with TRBJ2-2, with 7 bases lining up with TRBD2. The CDR3 sequence is 15 residues long. V lost 6 bases and J lost 6; bases outside the gene matches: 10. CDR3: CASSPLAVVAGELFF. The CDR3 DNA follows: TGTGCCAGCAGCCCCCTAGCGGTCGTTGCCGGGGAGCTGTTTTTT.

This clonotype showed up just a few times. This chain joins TRBV7-2 and TRBJ1-2; no clear D. The ends were cut back, 1 base at V and 8 bases at J, with 14 bases in the middle. This CDR3 is built from 14 residues. Germline CDR1 is SGHTA and CDR2 is FQGNSA. CDR3 sequence: CASSLVRGYEGYTF. DNA for the CDR3: TGTGCCAGCAGCTTAGTCAGAGGGTACGAGGGCTACACCTTC.

The V call is TRBV30, the J call TRBJ1-4; D unresolved. Germline-derived CDR1 and CDR2 are GTSNPN and SVGIG (reference sequence). Trimming took 2 bases from V and 4 from J, leaving 11 bases between them. This CDR3 is 14 amino acids long. For the CDR3, the DNA is TGTGCCTGGAGTAGTTGGCGGATTAATGAAAAACTGTTTTTT. Residues: CAWSSWRINEKLFF.

A few counts support this clonotype. The CDR3 DNA reads as TGTGCCAGCAGCCAAGACCCAGGGGAGAAGACCCAGTACTTC. It translates to CASSQDPGEKTQYF. This chain links TRBV3-1 with TRBJ2-5; D might be TRBD1 (6 bases). Germline-derived CDR1 and CDR2 are LGHDT and YNNKEL (reference sequence). The CDR3 is made up of 14 amino acids. V gave up 0 bases and J gave up 6 bases, with 11 bases separating them.

The chain uses TRBV5-5 and TRBJ2-3, with TRBD1 matching over 8 bases. Trimming at V came to 3 bases and at J to 0 bases, leaving 6 bases not matched to a gene. The CDR3 runs to 16 residues. The V gene's germline CDR1 is SGHKS and CDR2 YYEKEE (reference sequence). CDR3 sequence (DNA): TGTGCCAGCAGCTACAGGACAGGGCTTAGCACAGATACGCAGTATTTT. It specifies CASSYRTGLSTDTQYF.

This clonotype was seen more than once but under ten times. The V gene is TRBV28, the J gene TRBJ1-2, with TRBD1 matching over 7 bases. The CDR3 is 15 residues long. Germline V gene lookup returns CDR1 MDHEN and CDR2 SYDVKM. With 5 bases clipped from V and 7 bases from J, the junction kept 13 bases outside the gene matches. In DNA form, the CDR3 reads TGTGCCAGCAGTCCCCGAGGGGGCAAGAGTCCTGGCTACACCTTC. This encodes CASSPRGGKSPGYTF.

This clonotype came up a few times. CDR3 in DNA: TGTGCCAGCAATATGGATCCAGCCCATAATTCACCCCTCCACTTT. Translating it yields CASNMDPAHNSPLHF. V is TRBV6-5 and J is TRBJ1-6; D gene uncertain. The V end lost 7 bases, the J end lost 5 bases, and 15 bases lay between the germline ends. CDR1 and CDR2 (germline): MNHEY, SVGAGI. This CDR3 has 15 residues.

V usage is TRBV25-1 and J usage is TRBJ1-4, with D perhaps matching TRBD1 (5 bases). Germline V lookup: CDR1 MGHDK, CDR2 SYGVNS. V gave up 5 bases and J gave up 2 bases, with 12 bases separating them. This CDR3 has 15 amino acids. The CDR3 sequence is CASSNIGATNEKLFF. The CDR3 DNA is TGTGCCAGCAGTAACATCGGGGCGACTAATGAAAAACTGTTTTTT.

The genes are TRBV15 and TRBJ2-7, with D perhaps assigned TRBD1 or TRBD2 (5 bases each). V was cut by 1 base and J by 3 bases, with 10 bases left in between. The CDR3 covers 14 residues. CDR1 is LNHNV and CDR2 is YYDKDF in the germline V gene (reference sequence). The CDR3 loop is CATSRARDGYEQYF. The CDR3 nucleotides are TGTGCCACCAGCAGAGCCCGGGACGGCTACGAGCAGTACTTC.

This clonotype showed up just a few times. This sequence joins TRBV29-1 and TRBJ2-2, with D hard to call. The V end lost 7 bases, the J end lost 4 bases, and 13 bases lay between the germline ends. Germline-derived CDR1 and CDR2 are SQVTM and ANQGSEA. The CDR3 has 13 residues. CDR3 coding DNA: TGCAGCGGGGCTAGGAGTGGCACCGGGGAGCTGTTTTTT. This translates into CSGARSGTGELFF.

This clonotype was detected ten times or more. The rearrangement uses TRBV10-2 and TRBJ2-1; D is uncertain. From germline, CDR1 is WSHSY and CDR2 SAAADI. Trimming removed 8 bases from V and 7 bases from J, with 12 bases in between. The CDR3 length is 12 residues. The DNA of the CDR3 is TGCGCCAGCTCCCGCTGGGGAAATGAGCAGTTCTTC. Encoded protein: CASSRWGNEQFF.

This clonotype appeared a few times. The gene calls are TRBV7-9 and TRBJ2-5; 10 bases fit TRBD2. The CDR3 is 15 residues long. The germline V gene has CDR1 SEHNR and CDR2 FQNEAQ (reference sequence). V gave up 2 bases and J gave up 5 bases; unmatched junction bases: 5. The CDR3 DNA follows: TGTGCCAGCAGCTTATCAGCGGGAGGGCGGGAGACCCAGTACTTC. It codes for CASSLSAGGRETQYF.

Comment on this clonotype: A junction boundary mismatches the germline segment, possibly from a read error. The chain links TRBV5-1 to TRBJ2-1; D is uncertain. The germline V gene has CDR1 SGHRS and CDR2 YFSETQ. CDR3 length: 14 residues. CDR3 sequence: CASSLASSYNERFF. CDR3 nucleotide sequence: TGCGCCAGCAGCTTGGCGAGCTCCTACAATGAGCGGTTCTTC.

This clonotype was observed a single time. The chain recombines TRBV20-1 with TRBJ2-7, with D possibly called TRBD1 or TRBD2 (6 bases each). Deletions cut 6 bases from V and 5 bases from J, with 17 bases between. CDR1 and CDR2 (germline): DFQATT, SNEGSKA (reference sequence). The length of the CDR3 is 13 residues. CDR3 sequence: CSAARGDGNEQYF. DNA of the CDR3: TGCAGTGCCGCTAGGGGGGATGGAAACGAGCAGTACTTC.

This clonotype has a handful of counts. The CDR3 nucleotides are TGTGCCAGCAGCCAAGGGTCCCTCCAAGAGACCCAGTACTTC. Amino acids: CASSQGSLQETQYF. The chain has TRBV3-1 and TRBJ2-5; D is unresolved. V was shortened by 1 base and J by 1 base, with 7 bases between the two germline ends. Germline loops: CDR1 LGHDT, CDR2 YNNKEL (reference sequence). This CDR3 has 14 amino acids.